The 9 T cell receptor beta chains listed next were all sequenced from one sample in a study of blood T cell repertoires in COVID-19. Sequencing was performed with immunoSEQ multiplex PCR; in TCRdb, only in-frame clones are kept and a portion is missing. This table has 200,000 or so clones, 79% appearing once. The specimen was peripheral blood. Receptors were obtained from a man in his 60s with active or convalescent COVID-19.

This CDR3 reads CASSILGGDTDTQYF. The CDR3 DNA is TGTGCCAGTAGTATACTAGGGGGGGACACAGATACGCAGTATTTT. The V call is TRBV19, the J call TRBJ2-3; D might be TRBD2 (7 bases). CDR1 and CDR2 (germline): LNHDA, SQIVND (reference sequence). The V end was cut by 2 bases, the J end by 2 bases, with 11 bases between. The CDR3 covers 15 residues.

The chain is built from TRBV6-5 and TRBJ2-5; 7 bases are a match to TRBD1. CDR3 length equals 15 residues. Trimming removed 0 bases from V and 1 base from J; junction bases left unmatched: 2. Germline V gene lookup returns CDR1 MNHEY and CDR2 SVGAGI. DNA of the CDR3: TGTGCCAGCAGTTACTCTCGGGACAGCCAAGAGACCCAGTACTTC. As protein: CASSYSRDSQETQYF.

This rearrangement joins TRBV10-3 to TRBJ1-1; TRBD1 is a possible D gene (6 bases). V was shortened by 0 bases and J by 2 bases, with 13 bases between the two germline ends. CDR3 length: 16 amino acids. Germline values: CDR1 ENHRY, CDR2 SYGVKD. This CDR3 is CAISESAVRGNTEAFF. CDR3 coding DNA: TGTGCCATCAGTGAGTCTGCGGTCAGGGGAAACACTGAAGCTTTCTTT.

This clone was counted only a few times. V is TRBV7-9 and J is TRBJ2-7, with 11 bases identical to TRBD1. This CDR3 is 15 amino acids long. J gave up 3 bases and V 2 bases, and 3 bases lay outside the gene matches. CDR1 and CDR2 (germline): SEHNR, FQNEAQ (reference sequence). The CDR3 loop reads CASSLSGQGVYEQYF. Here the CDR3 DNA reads TGTGCCAGCAGCTTATCGGGACAGGGGGTCTACGAGCAGTACTTC.

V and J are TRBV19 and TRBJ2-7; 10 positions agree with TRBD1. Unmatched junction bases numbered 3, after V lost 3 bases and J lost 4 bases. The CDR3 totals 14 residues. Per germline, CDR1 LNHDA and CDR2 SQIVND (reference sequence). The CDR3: CASSIRTGGYEQYF. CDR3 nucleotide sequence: TGTGCCAGTAGTATTCGGACAGGGGGTTACGAGCAGTACTTC. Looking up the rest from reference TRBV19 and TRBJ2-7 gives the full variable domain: DGGITQSPKYLFRKEGQNVTLSCEQNLNHDAMYWYRQDPGQGLRLIYYSQIVNDFQKGDIAEGYSVSREKKESFPLTVTSAQKNPTAFYLCASSIRTGGYEQYFGPGTRLTVT.

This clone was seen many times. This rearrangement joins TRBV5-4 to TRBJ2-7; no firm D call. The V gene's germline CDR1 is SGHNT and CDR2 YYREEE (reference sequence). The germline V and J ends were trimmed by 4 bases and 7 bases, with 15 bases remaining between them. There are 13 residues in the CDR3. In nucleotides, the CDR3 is TGTGCCAGCAGCCCTCACGTGACGGAGGAGCAGTACTTC. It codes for CASSPHVTEEQYF. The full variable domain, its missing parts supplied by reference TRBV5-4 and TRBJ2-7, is ETGVTQSPTHLIKTRGQQVTLRCSSQSGHNTVSWYQQALGQGPQFIFQYYREEENGRGNFPPRFSGLQFPNYSSELNVNALELDDSALYLCASSPHVTEEQYFGPGTRLTVT.

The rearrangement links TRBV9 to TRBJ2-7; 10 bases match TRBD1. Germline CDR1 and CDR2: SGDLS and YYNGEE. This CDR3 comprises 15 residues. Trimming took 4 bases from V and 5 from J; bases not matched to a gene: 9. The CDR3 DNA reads TGTGCCAGCAGCCGAGAGACAGGGGGCATGAACGAGCAGTACTTC. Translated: CASSRETGGMNEQYF.

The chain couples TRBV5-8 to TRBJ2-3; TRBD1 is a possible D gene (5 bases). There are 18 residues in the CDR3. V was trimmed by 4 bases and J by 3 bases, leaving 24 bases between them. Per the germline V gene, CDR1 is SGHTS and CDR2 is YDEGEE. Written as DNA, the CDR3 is TGTGCCAGCAGCCCAGGGATCGACTCGACAATTGAAACAGATACGCAGTATTTT. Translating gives CASSPGIDSTIETDTQYF.

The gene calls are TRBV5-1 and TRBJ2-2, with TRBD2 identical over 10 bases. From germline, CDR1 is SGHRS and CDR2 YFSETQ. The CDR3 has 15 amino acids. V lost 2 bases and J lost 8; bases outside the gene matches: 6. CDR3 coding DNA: TGCGCCAGCAGCTTAGCGGGAGGGCCTCCAGGGGAGCTGTTTTTT. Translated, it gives CASSLAGGPPGELFF.